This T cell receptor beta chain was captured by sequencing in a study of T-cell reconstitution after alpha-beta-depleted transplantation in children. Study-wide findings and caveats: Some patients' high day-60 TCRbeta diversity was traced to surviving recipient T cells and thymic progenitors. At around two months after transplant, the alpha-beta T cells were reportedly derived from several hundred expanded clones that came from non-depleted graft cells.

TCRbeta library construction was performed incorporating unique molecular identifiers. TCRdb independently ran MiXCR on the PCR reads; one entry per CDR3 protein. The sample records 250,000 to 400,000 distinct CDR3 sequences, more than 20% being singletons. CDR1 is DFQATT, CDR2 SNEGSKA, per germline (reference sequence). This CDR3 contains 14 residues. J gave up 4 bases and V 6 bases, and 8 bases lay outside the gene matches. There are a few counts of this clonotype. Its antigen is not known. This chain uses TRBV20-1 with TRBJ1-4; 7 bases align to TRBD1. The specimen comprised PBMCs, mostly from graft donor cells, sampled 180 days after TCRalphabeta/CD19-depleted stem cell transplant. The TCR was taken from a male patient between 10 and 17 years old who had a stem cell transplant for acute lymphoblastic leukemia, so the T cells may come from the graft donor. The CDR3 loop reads CSASYRGGNEKLFF. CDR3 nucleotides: TGCAGTGCATCCTACAGGGGAGGTAATGAAAAACTGTTTTTT.